The T cell receptor beta chain described here comes from a study of PD-1 blockade in classical Hodgkin lymphoma. Overall study context: Patients were administered nivolumab (3 mg/kg intravenously) every 2 weeks.

Broader study findings: Patients newly diagnosed and complete responders had comparable baseline diversity. Patients who initiated nivolumab within 1 year of ASCT were excluded. Factors driving the repertoire differences, possibly disease activity or prior therapy, remain undefined.

This clone occurred once. Antigen: not known. CDR1 and CDR2 (germline): SGHRS, YFSETQ. Germline trimming cut 0 bases from V and 6 bases from J; bases unmatched to any gene: 3. The CDR3 spans 13 residues. Sequenced by immunoSEQ multiplex PCR; TCRdb stores in-frame clones only, minus some. The sample yields about 99,000 clones, about four fifths seen once. Every patient was affected by relapse after autologous stem cell transplantation, while exposure to brentuximab vedotin was not uniform. The material sequenced was peripheral blood mononuclear cells (PBMCs), taken before the second cycle of nivolumab. The sequence came from a human donor with classical Hodgkin lymphoma. The V call is TRBV5-1, the J call TRBJ2-7, with 7 positions matching TRBD2. The CDR3 DNA sequence: TGCGCCAGCAGCTTGGGGGAGGGCCGCGAGCAGTACTTC. It is translated as CASSLGEGREQYF.